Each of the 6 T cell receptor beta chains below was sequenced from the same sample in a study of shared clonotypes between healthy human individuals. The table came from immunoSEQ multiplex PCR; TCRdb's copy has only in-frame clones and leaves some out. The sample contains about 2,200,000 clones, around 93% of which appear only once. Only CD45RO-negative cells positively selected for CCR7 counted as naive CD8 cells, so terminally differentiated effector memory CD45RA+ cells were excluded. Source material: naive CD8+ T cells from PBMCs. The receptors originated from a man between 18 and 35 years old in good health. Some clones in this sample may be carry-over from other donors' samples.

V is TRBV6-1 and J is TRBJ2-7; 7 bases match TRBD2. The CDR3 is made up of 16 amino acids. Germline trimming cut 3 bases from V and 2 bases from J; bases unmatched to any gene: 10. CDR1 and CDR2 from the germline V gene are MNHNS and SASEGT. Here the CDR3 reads CASSELGVGGPYEQYF. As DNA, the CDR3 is TGTGCCAGCAGTGAGTTGGGAGTGGGAGGGCCCTACGAGCAGTACTTC.

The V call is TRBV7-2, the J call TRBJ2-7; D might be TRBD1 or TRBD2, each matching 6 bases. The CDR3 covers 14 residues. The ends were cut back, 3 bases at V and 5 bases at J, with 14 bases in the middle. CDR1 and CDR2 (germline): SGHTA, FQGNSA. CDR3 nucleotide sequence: TGTGCCAGCAGCTTTACGAGGGGGAGGAACGAGCAGTACTTC. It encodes CASSFTRGRNEQYF.

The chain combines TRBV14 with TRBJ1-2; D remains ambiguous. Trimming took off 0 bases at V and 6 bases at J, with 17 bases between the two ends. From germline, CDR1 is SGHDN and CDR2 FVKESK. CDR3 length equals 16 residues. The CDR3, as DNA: TGTGCCAGCAGCCAAGACCCCGGACCGTGGGTGAATGGCTACACCTTC. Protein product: CASSQDPGPWVNGYTF.

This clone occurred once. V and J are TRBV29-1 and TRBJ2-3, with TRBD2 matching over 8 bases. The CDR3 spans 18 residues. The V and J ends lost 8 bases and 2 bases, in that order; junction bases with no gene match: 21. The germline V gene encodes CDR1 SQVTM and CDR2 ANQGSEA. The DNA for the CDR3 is TGCAGCTCCATCGGTTCCCTCCAAACAGCGGGAGACACAGATACGCAGTATTTT. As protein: CSSIGSLQTAGDTDTQYF.

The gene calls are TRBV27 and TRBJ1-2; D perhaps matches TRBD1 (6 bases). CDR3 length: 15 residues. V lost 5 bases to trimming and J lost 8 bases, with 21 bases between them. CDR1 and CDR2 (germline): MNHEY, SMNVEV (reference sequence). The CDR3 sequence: CASSLGAQGTRGYTF. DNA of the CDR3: TGTGCCAGCAGTCTGGGGGCCCAGGGGACTAGGGGCTACACCTTC.

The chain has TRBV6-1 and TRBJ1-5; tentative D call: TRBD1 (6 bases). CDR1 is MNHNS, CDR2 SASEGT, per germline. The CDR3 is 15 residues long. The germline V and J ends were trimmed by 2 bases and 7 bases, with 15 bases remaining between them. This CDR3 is CASSEWGPGQQPQHF. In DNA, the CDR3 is TGTGCCAGCAGTGAATGGGGGCCAGGCCAGCAGCCCCAGCATTTT.